This is a list of T cell receptor beta chains from one sample in a study of blood T cell repertoires in COVID-19. The method was immunoSEQ multiplex PCR; TCRdb's version includes in-frame clones alone and lacks a portion of them. The repertoire consists of over 200,000 clones, with around 90% occurring once and the leading ten covering approximately 2.4%. Sequencing input: peripheral blood. The origin of the receptors is a man aged 25 to 40 with COVID-19, enrolled during active disease. Both conserved end residues are part of each CDR3. Each record gives: J gene, clone size, V gene, D gene, CDR3 DNA, CDR3 protein. The D gene is left open where the match is weak. For some rows the clone size is stated as once, few or many, or as a class when expanded; others skip it.

TRBJ2-7 . TRBV2 . TGTGCCAGCAGGGTGGACAGATCCTACGAGCAGTACTTC CASRVDRSYEQYF
TRBJ1-2 . TRBV30 TRBD1 TGTGCCTGGAGTCTAACTACCGGGACAGGGGTTGGCTACACCTTC CAWSLTTGTGVGYTF
TRBJ1-4 . TRBV7-9 TRBD1 TGTGCCAGCAGTATTCTATTGGACAGGCGGAATGAAAAACTGTTTTTT CASSILLDRRNEKLFF
TRBJ2-7 . TRBV5-5 TRBD2 TGTGCCAGCAGCTTGTCCGGGACTAGCGAAGCCTACGAGCAGTACTTC CASSLSGTSEAYEQYF
TRBJ2-7 . TRBV9 TRBD1 TGTGCCAGCAGCGCCCGGGACAGGGGTAACTACGAGCAGTACTTC CASSARDRGNYEQYF
TRBJ1-3 once TRBV11-2 . TGTGCCAGCAGCTTCTACTCTGGAAACACCATATATTTT CASSFYSGNTIYF
TRBJ1-2 . TRBV28 . TGTGCCAGCAGTTTCAACGACAGGAGCTACTATGGCTACACCTTC CASSFNDRSYYGYTF
TRBJ2-3 once TRBV5-1 TRBD1 TGCGCCAGCAGTCCGGGACAGAGCACAGATACGCAGTATTTT CASSPGQSTDTQYF
TRBJ1-1 . TRBV9 TRBD1 TGTGCCAGCAGCCCCCAGGGCAGGGGGCCGACTGAAGCTTTCTTT CASSPQGRGPTEAFF
TRBJ1-3 . TRBV3-1/TRBV3-2 . TGTGCCAGCAGGGGGGCGCCTGGAAACACCATATATTTT CASRGAPGNTIYF
TRBJ1-6 . TRBV19 . TGTGCCAGTAGTCCCCGCGGGCAGCTCATTAATTCACCCCTCCACTTT CASSPRGQLINSPLHF
TRBJ1-4 . TRBV3-1/TRBV3-2 . TGTGCCAGCAGCCACGAAGAGCTGTTTTTT CASSHEELFF
TRBJ2-5 . TRBV5-4 . TGTGCCAGCAGCCCGGGACATAAAGGGAGAGAGACCCAGTACTTC CASSPGHKGRETQYF
TRBJ1-5 . TRBV6-2/TRBV6-3 TRBD1 TGTGCCAGCAGTTTCGGACAGGTTAGCAATCAGCCCCAGCATTTT CASSFGQVSNQPQHF
TRBJ1-1 . TRBV5-1 TRBD1 TGCGCCAGCAGCTTGTCGACAGGGAATAGTGAAGCTTTCTTT CASSLSTGNSEAFF
TRBJ2-3 once TRBV7-9 TRBD2 TGTGCCAGCGGTTCCGAAGCGGGGGCAGATACGCAGTATTTT CASGSEAGADTQYF
TRBJ2-1 . TRBV5-8 . TGTGCCAGCAGCTTCGGGGACTCCTACAATGAGCAGTTCTTC CASSFGDSYNEQFF
TRBJ1-4 . TRBV28 TRBD1 TGTGCCAGCACCCTTGGGACAGGGAGATATGAAAAACTGTTTTTT CASTLGTGRYEKLFF
TRBJ1-1 few TRBV5-1 . TGCGCCAGCAGCCCTAGGCGGGGTAACACTGAAGCTTTCTTT CASSPRRGNTEAFF
TRBJ2-1 . TRBV6-5 TRBD2 TGTGCCAGCAGTTACTCTGGCGGGAGATTCGATGAGCAGTTCTTC CASSYSGGRFDEQFF
TRBJ2-2 . TRBV9 TRBD2 TGTGCCAGCAGCGTTTTTGGGGTAGCGGGGGACACCGGGGAGCTGTTTTTT CASSVFGVAGDTGELFF
TRBJ2-1 once TRBV7-2 TRBD2 TGTGCCAGCAGCCCTGGGACTAGCGGGTTCAACTACAATGAGCAGTTCTTC CASSPGTSGFNYNEQFF
TRBJ2-1 . TRBV9 . TGTGCCAGCAGCGTAGAGGGACGCGGGAACAATGAGCAGTTCTTC CASSVEGRGNNEQFF
TRBJ2-7 . TRBV7-2 . TGTGCCAGCAGCTATCTAGCTTCCTACGAGCAGTACTTC CASSYLASYEQYF
TRBJ1-2 . TRBV4-3 . TGCGCCAGCAGCCAAGATACCTCCTGGGGGGGGCGAGGCTATGGCTACACCTTC CASSQDTSWGGRGYGYTF
TRBJ2-3 . TRBV24-1 . TGTGCCACCAGTGATACAAGGACAGTGACAGATACGCAGTATTTT CATSDTRTVTDTQYF
TRBJ2-7 . TRBV7-2 TRBD2 TGTGCCAGCAGCTTAGAGAGCGGGGACTACGAGCAGTACTTC CASSLESGDYEQYF
TRBJ1-3 . TRBV7-9 TRBD1 TGTGCCAGCAGCCCGACAGGGACCTCCTCTGGAAACACCATATATTTT CASSPTGTSSGNTIYF
TRBJ2-1 . TRBV18 . TGTGCCAGCTCACCAATGGAGCCCGAGCAGTTCTTC CASSPMEPEQFF
TRBJ2-1 once TRBV5-1 TRBD1 TGCGCCAGCAGCCAATTCGGGACAGGGGGGTTTTACAATGAGCAGTTCTTC CASSQFGTGGFYNEQFF